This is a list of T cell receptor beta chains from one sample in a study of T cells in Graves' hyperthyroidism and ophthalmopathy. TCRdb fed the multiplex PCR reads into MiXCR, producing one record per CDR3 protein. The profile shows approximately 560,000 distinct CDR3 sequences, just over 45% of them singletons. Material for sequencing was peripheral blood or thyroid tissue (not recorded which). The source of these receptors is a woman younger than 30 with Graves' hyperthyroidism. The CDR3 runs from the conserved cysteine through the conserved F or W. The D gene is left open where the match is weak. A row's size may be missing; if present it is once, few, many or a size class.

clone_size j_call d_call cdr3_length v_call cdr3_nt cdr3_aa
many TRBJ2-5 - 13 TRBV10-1 TGCGCCAGCAGTGAGTCGCACCAAGAGACCCAGTACTTC CASSESHQETQYF
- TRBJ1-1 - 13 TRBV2 TGTGCCAGCAGTGAGGGGACCTGGAGTGAAGCTTTCTTT CASSEGTWSEAFF
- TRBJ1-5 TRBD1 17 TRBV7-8 TGTGCCAGCAGCCAAAGACTCCGCGGACAGGTCGGGCAGCCCCAGCATTTT CASSQRLRGQVGQPQHF
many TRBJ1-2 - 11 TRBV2 TGTGCCAGCATGGGGGTATATGGCTACACCTTC CASMGVYGYTF
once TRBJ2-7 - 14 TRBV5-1 TGCGCCAGCACCCGGGAGTGGGGCCCCTACGAGCAGTACTTC CASTREWGPYEQYF
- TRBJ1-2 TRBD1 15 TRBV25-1 TGTGCCAGCAGCCGGACAGGGAATGCGAACTATGGCTACACCTTC CASSRTGNANYGYTF
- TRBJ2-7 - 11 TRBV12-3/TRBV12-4 TGTGCCAGCAGTTTAAAGGGCGAGCAGTACTTC CASSLKGEQYF
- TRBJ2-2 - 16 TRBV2 TGTGCCAGCACAGAAGGGTTGAGATCAGTCACCGGGGAGCTGTTTTTT CASTEGLRSVTGELFF
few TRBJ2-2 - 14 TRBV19 TGTGCCAGTAGTGTTTGGGCGGTCTCCGGGGAGCTGTTTTTT CASSVWAVSGELFF
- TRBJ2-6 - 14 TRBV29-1 TGCAGCGTTGAAGGAGATTCAGGGGCCAACGTCCTGACTTTC CSVEGDSGANVLTF
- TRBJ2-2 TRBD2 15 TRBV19 TGTGCCAGTAAGGGAAGCGGGAGGGACATCGGGGAGCTGTTTTTT CASKGSGRDIGELFF
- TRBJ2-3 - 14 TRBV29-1 TGCAGCGTTGAAGATCCTCCGGAGGCAGATACGCAGTATTTT CSVEDPPEADTQYF
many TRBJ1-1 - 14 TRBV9 TGTGCCAGCAGCGTCTCAAAGATGAACACTGAAGCTTTCTTT CASSVSKMNTEAFF
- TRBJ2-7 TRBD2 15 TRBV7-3 TGTGCCAGCAGCTTAACAGGAGTAGCGGGGGGCGAGCAGTACTTC CASSLTGVAGGEQYF
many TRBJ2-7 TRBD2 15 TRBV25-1 TGTGCCAGCAGTCTCAGCGGGAGTCAAGAGGACGAGCAGTACTTC CASSLSGSQEDEQYF
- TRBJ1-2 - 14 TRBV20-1 TGCAGTGCTGGGGAGCAGGGCGGACCCTATGGCTACACCTTC CSAGEQGGPYGYTF
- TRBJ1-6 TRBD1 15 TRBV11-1 TGTGCCAGCAGCAGAACGGGACAGAGGAATTCACCCCTCCACTTT CASSRTGQRNSPLHF
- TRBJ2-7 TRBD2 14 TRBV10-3 TGTGCCGGGGGACTAGCGGGAAGTCACGACGAGCAGTACTTC CAGGLAGSHDEQYF
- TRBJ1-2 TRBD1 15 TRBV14 TGTGCCAGCAGCCATAATGACAGGGTCAACTATGGCTACACCTTC CASSHNDRVNYGYTF
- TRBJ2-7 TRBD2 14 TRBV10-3 TGTGCCATCAGTGGAAGCGGGAGGGTCTACGAGCAGTACTTC CAISGSGRVYEQYF
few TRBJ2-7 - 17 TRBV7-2 TGTGCCAGCACAAGAGGGCCAGCCGGCGCTGGTTCATACGAGCAGTACTTC CASTRGPAGAGSYEQYF
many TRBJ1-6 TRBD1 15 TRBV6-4 TGTGCCAGCAGGACCTCGGGACAGGGTGGTTCACCCCTCCACTTT CASRTSGQGGSPLHF
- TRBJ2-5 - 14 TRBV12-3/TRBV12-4 TGTGCCAGCACACCGGACTCCCTCCAAGAGACCCAGTACTTC CASTPDSLQETQYF
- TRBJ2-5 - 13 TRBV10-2 TGCGCCAGCAGTGAGCAGTTACAAGAGACCCAGTACTTC CASSEQLQETQYF
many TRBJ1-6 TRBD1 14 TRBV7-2 TGTGCCAGCAGCTGGGGGACAGGGCATTCACCCCTCCACTTT CASSWGTGHSPLHF
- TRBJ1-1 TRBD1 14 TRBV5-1 TGCGCCAGCAGCTTCGAGGGGGCAGACACTGAAGCTTTCTTT CASSFEGADTEAFF
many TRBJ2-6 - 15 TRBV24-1 TGTGCCACCAGTGAGCATATCTCTGGGGCCAACGTCCTGACTTTC CATSEHISGANVLTF
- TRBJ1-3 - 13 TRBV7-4 TGTGCCAGCAGCTTACAGGGGATGAACACCATATATTTT CASSLQGMNTIYF
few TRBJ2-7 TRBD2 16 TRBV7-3 TGTGCCAGCAGCCCCCGGCCGACTAGCGGGAGTGGCGAGCAGTACTTC CASSPRPTSGSGEQYF
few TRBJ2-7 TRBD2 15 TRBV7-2 TGTGCCAGCAGCTACAGGACTAGCGGGAAATACGAGCAGTACTTC CASSYRTSGKYEQYF
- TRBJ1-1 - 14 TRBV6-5 TGTGCCAGCAGTTACTTTGGAAAGAACACTGAAGCTTTCTTT CASSYFGKNTEAFF
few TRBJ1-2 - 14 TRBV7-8 TGTGCCAGCAGCCCATCCCGGGATTTATATGGCTACACCTTC CASSPSRDLYGYTF
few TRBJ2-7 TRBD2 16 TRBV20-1 TGCAGTGCTAGAGATCGGCAGACTAGCCGCCTCTACGAGCAGTACTTC CSARDRQTSRLYEQYF
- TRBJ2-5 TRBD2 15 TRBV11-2 TGTGCCAGCAGCTTAGATCGGATGGGGGGGGAGACCCAGTACTTC CASSLDRMGGETQYF
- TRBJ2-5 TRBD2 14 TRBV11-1 TGTGCCAGCAGCCTGTTAGCGGGCTGGGAGACCCAGTACTTC CASSLLAGWETQYF
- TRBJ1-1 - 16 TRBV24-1 TGTGCCACCAGCCTCGTCAGGCGACGTCCGAACACTGAAGCTTTCTTT CATSLVRRRPNTEAFF
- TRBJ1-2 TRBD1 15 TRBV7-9 TGTGCCAGCAGCTCCCGGACAGGGCCAAACTATGGCTACACCTTC CASSSRTGPNYGYTF
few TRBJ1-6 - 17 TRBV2 TGTGCCAGCAGCCTCTCTGGGGCAGGGTGGTATAATTCACCCCTCCACTTT CASSLSGAGWYNSPLHF
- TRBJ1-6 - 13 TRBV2 TGTGCCAGCGCCTCCAGGGATCATTCACCCCTCCACTTT CASASRDHSPLHF
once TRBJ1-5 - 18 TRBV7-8 TGTGTCAGCAGAGCCGGGATATCCCGACATTTGGACAATCAGCCCCAGCATTTT CVSRAGISRHLDNQPQHF
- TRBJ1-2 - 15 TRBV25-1 TGTGCCAGCAGCGTAGTGGGGACCTCCGCCGGTGGCTACACCTTC CASSVVGTSAGGYTF
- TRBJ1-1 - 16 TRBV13 TGTGCCAGCAGCTTTGGCCTAGCGGGAGGGGGAACTGAAGCTTTCTTT CASSFGLAGGGTEAFF
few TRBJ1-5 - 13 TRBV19 TGTGCCAGTACGCCTCGTAGCAATCAGCCCCAGCATTTT CASTPRSNQPQHF
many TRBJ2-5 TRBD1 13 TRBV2 TGTGCCAACCTGGACAGGCAACAAGAGACCCAGTACTTC CANLDRQQETQYF
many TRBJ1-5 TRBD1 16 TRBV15 TGTGCCACCAGCAGATTGACGGGACAGCTCAATCAGCCCCAGCATTTT CATSRLTGQLNQPQHF
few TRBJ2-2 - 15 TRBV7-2 TGTGCCAGCAGCTCCCGGGACTCTCCCGTCGGGGAGCTGTTTTTT CASSSRDSPVGELFF
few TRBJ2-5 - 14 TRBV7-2 TGTGCCAGCAGCTTAGTTGGTTCGGTAGAGACCCAGTACTTC CASSLVGSVETQYF
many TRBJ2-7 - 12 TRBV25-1 TGTGCCAGCAGTTTGAGGTATGCGGAGCAGTACTTC CASSLRYAEQYF
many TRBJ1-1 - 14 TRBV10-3 TGTGCCATCAGTGGGCCGCGAGGTGGCACTGAAGCTTTCTTT CAISGPRGGTEAFF
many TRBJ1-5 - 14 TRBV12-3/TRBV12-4 TGTGCCAGCAGCCCACGTTTTAGCAATCAGCCCCAGCATTTT CASSPRFSNQPQHF
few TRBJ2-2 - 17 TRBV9 TGTGCCAGCAGCGTTACGGAGTTCTGGTTTCGCACCGGGGAGCTGTTTTTT CASSVTEFWFRTGELFF
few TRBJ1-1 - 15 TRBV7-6 TGTGCCAGCAGCGCAAGGTCACCACCCAGCCCTGAAGCTTTCTTT CASSARSPPSPEAFF
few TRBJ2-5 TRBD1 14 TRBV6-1 TGTGCCAGCAACAGGGACAGACCGAGGGAGACCCAGTACTTC CASNRDRPRETQYF
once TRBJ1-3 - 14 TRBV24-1 TGTGCCACCAGTGACAGGGACAATGGAAACACCATATATTTT CATSDRDNGNTIYF
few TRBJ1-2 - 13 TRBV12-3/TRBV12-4 TGTGCCAGCTTACCCCGACAGGATGCTGGCTACACCTTC CASLPRQDAGYTF
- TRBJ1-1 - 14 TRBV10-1 TGCGCCAGCAGTGAGACTGGACCGAACACTGAAGCTTTCTTT CASSETGPNTEAFF
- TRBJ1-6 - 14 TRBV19 TGTGCCAGTAGTATATGGGGGAAAGGATCACCCCTCCACTTT CASSIWGKGSPLHF